The present TCR beta chain was sequenced within a study of tumor-infiltrating lymphocytes in primary liver carcinoma. Whole-study context: All patients, whether men or women, fell within 30 to 69 years of age. Study-wide results and caveats: Against blood, tumors held a significantly higher top-250-clone fraction (p = 0.039).

Losses at the gene ends were 8 bases for V and 9 bases for J; bases not matched to a gene: 11. The length of the CDR3 is 14 residues. TCR beta cDNA was made from 500 ng total RNA with a constant-region primer. Slightly modified ARM-PCR with three nested multiplex PCR rounds yielded TCR beta libraries. The first two PCR rounds used TRBV1-TRBV30 forward primers with a C-beta reverse primer, 10 cycles each. One entry per CDR3 protein, called by TCRdb with MiXCR from the multiplex PCR reads. The sample shows 75,000 to 80,000 distinct CDR3 sequences, 69% of them seen only once. On this clonotype itself: Its antigen is unidentified.

The study co-extracted DNA and RNA from 20-30 mg of unsorted bulk tissue. Patients diagnosed with primary liver carcinoma received treatment through surgical resection. Among the patients, all had chronic HBV infection and none had been treated. The receptor was derived from a man aged 35-49 years with primary liver carcinoma and hepatitis B virus infection. The chain has TRBV12-3 or TRBV12-4 and TRBJ2-2; 8 bases match TRBD2. The sequencing input was tumor-adjacent normal liver tissue. In DNA form, the CDR3 reads TGTGCCAGCGGTAGGGGGACTAGTTACCGGGAGCTGTTTTTT. This sequence encodes CASGRGTSYRELFF.